The rows below give T cell receptor beta chains drawn from one sample of a study of human T cells and chemical hapten exposure. Via MiXCR, TCRdb re-called the RACE reads, giving one row per CDR3 protein. The sample lists 270,000 or so distinct CDR3 sequences; around 7.3% were seen once. This specimen was whole blood, taken in connection with sensitization to the hapten diphenylcyclopropenone (DPC). These receptors all come from a young man with alopecia areata. Some clones in this sample may be carry-over from other donors' samples. The CDR3 runs from the conserved cysteine through the conserved F or W. Fields, in order: J gene, V gene, clone size, D gene, CDR3 protein, CDR3 DNA. A D gene is named only where the DNA matches it firmly. Clone sizes are given selectively: once, few, many, or a class where the clone is expanded.

>TRBJ1-5|TRBV12-3/TRBV12-4|-|TRBD1
CASSPWDSSSNQPQHF
TGTGCCAGCAGTCCCTGGGACAGTTCGAGCAATCAGCCCCAGCATTTT
>TRBJ2-1|TRBV27|-|-
CASQPDGSFNNEQFF
TGTGCCAGCCAACCGGATGGGTCTTTTAACAATGAGCAGTTCTTC
>TRBJ1-4|TRBV29-1|few|-
CSVQTNEKLFF
TGCAGCGTGCAAACTAATGAAAAACTGTTTTTT
>TRBJ1-2|TRBV5-1|few|-
CASSWNRVPGGYTF
TGCGCCAGCAGCTGGAACAGGGTCCCTGGCGGCTACACCTTC
>TRBJ2-1|TRBV19|few|-
CASSIVPSLSYNEQFF
TGTGCCAGTAGTATAGTTCCGTCCCTCTCCTACAATGAGCAGTTCTTC
>TRBJ1-5|TRBV6-2/TRBV6-3|-|-
CASSYGGESNQPQHF
TGTGCCAGCAGTTACGGCGGGGAGAGCAATCAGCCCCAGCATTTT
>TRBJ2-3|TRBV6-1|few|TRBD1
CASQQGFSTDTQYF
TGTGCCAGCCAACAGGGGTTTTCCACAGATACGCAGTATTTT
>TRBJ2-7|TRBV29-1|few|-
CSVEKEGHSSYEQYF
TGCAGCGTTGAAAAGGAGGGGCACTCCTCCTACGAGCAGTACTTC
>TRBJ2-2|TRBV7-3|many|TRBD1
CASSLGQGAGGELFF
TGTGCCAGCAGTCTCGGACAGGGGGCCGGCGGGGAGCTGTTTTTT
>TRBJ1-5|TRBV27|-|-
CASSLTLGNQPQHF
TGTGCCAGCAGTTTAACTTTAGGCAATCAGCCCCAGCATTTT
>TRBJ2-1|TRBV7-2|few|TRBD1
CASSLATGIGNEQFF
TGTGCCAGCAGCTTAGCGACAGGGATAGGCAATGAGCAGTTCTTC